This passage covers 21 T cell receptor beta chains from one sample sequenced in a study of vaccination and CD4 T cells after COVID-19. For these TCRs, the target antigens are not known. With the Oncomine TCR Beta short-read assay, DNA from cultured CD4+ T cells was sequenced. Extraction of genomic DNA was performed on cultured CD4+ T cells. TCRdb recomputed calls from the PCR reads with MiXCR, one row per CDR3 protein. The sample shows more than 9,500 distinct CDR3 sequences, about 40% of them seen only once. Stated treatment: approximately 9-day PBMC culture with coronavirus spike peptide pools or control peptides (ViraFEST assay). These CD4+ T cells came from an unexposed donor, sampled before the COVID-19 pandemic (2011-2018). The sequencing input was CD4+ T cells from blood, cultured in vitro. These receptors all come from a human donor in good health.

The V gene is TRBV6-5, the J gene TRBJ1-5, with 7 bases fitting TRBD1. This CDR3 contains 15 residues. With 0 bases clipped from V and 4 bases from J, the junction kept 3 bases outside the gene matches. Germline CDR1 MNHEY, CDR2 SVGAGI. For the CDR3, the DNA is TGTGCCAGCAGTTACTCGGGGACAGATAATCAGCCCCAGCATTTT. Amino acid sequence: CASSYSGTDNQPQHF.

The chain recombines TRBV5-1 with TRBJ1-2; D not resolved. Trimming took 1 base from V and 8 from J, leaving 9 bases between them. Germline assignment: CDR1 SGHRS and CDR2 YFSETQ. This CDR3 region has 12 residues. In DNA form, the CDR3 reads TGCGCCAGCAGCTTGATAGGGATCGGCTACACCTTC. Translation: CASSLIGIGYTF.

The rearrangement uses TRBV6-5 and TRBJ2-5; D remains unclear. CDR3 size: 18 residues. V was pared by 0 bases and J by 5 bases, with 22 bases between. Germline loops: CDR1 MNHEY, CDR2 SVGAGI. The CDR3 sequence: CASSYSRAVGRFVETQYF. Written as DNA, the CDR3 is TGTGCCAGCAGTTACTCTCGGGCGGTAGGCAGGTTTGTCGAGACCCAGTACTTC.

The CDR3 DNA follows: TGCGCCAGCAGCCGCTCCGGGGACAGGGGAAGCAATCAGCCCCAGCATTTT. The encoded protein is CASSRSGDRGSNQPQHF. The chain recombines TRBV4-1 with TRBJ1-5; 10 bases match TRBD1. Germline CDR1 and CDR2: MGHRA and YSYEKL. Germline trimming cut 4 bases from V and 1 base from J; bases unmatched to any gene: 7. This CDR3 is 17 amino acids long.

The chain joins TRBV7-3 to TRBJ2-3, with D hard to call. V shed 5 bases and J shed 0 bases, with 9 bases lying between them. Germline V gene lookup returns CDR1 SGHTA and CDR2 FQGTGA. The CDR3 is 14 residues long. The CDR3 nucleotides are TGTGCCAGCAGCCCCTTGTCGAGCACAGATACGCAGTATTTT. It codes for CASSPLSSTDTQYF.

The chain carries TRBV7-2 and TRBJ2-1; 9 bases are a match to TRBD2. The germline V gene has CDR1 SGHTA and CDR2 FQGNSA. This CDR3 contains 15 residues. V shed 5 bases and J 9 bases; nucleotides not matched to a gene: 11. The CDR3 DNA follows: TGTGCCAGCAGCACCCGCCTCCATAGCGGGGGTGAGCAGTTCTTC. Its translation is CASSTRLHSGGEQFF. Combining the CDR3 with reference TRBV7-2 and TRBJ2-1 gives the whole variable domain GAGVSQSPSNKVTEKGKDVELRCDPISGHTALYWYRQSLGQGLEFLIYFQGNSAPDKSGLPSDRFSAERTGGSVSTLTIQRTQQEDSAVYLCASSTRLHSGGEQFFGPGTRLTVL.

Only a few counts were recorded for this clonotype. J is TRBJ1-3 and V is TRBV6-5; TRBD1 aligns across 10 bases. CDR3 length: 18 amino acids. V lost 4 bases to trimming and J lost 4 bases; unmatched junction nucleotides: 13. CDR1 is MNHEY and CDR2 is SVGAGI in the germline V gene. CDR3 DNA: TGTGCCAGCAGTTCCCGGGACAGGGGAATGTCGGGAGGAAACACCATATATTTT. Translated, it gives CASSSRDRGMSGGNTIYF.

This chain connects TRBV28 to TRBJ2-7, with D maybe TRBD2 (5 bases). V lost 2 bases to trimming and J lost 4 bases, with 6 bases between them. CDR3 size: 12 residues. Germline V lookup: CDR1 MDHEN, CDR2 SYDVKM. The CDR3 sequence: CASSLTGYEQYF. The CDR3 DNA reads as TGTGCCAGCAGTTTAACGGGATACGAGCAGTACTTC. Full variable domain (missing parts from reference TRBV28 and TRBJ2-7): DVKVTQSSRYLVKRTGEKVFLECVQDMDHENMFWYRQDPGLGLRLIYFSYDVKMKEKGDIPEGYSVSREKKERFSLILESASTNQTSMYLCASSLTGYEQYFGPGTRLTVT.

The chain combines TRBV20-1 with TRBJ2-7, with TRBD2 matching 9 bases. After removal of 5 bases from V and 6 bases from J, the junction contained 5 bases not matched to a gene. The CDR3 runs 12 residues. Germline CDR1 and CDR2: DFQATT and SNEGSKA (reference sequence). The CDR3 here is CSALAGEGEQYF. CDR3 in DNA: TGCAGTGCTTTAGCGGGAGAAGGCGAGCAGTACTTC.

As concerns this clonotype: An end of the junction does not agree with germline; a read error may underlie this. The chain has TRBV7-2 and TRBJ2-1, with 8 positions matching TRBD2. This CDR3 contains 13 residues. Germline V CDR1 and CDR2: SGHTA, FQGNSA. CDR3 in amino acids: CASSQGLAMEQFF. The DNA for the CDR3 is TGCGCCAGCAGCCAAGGACTAGCAATGGAGCAGTTCTTC.

Points on this clonotype: One end of the junction is discordant with germline, which a read error may explain. DNA for the CDR3: TGCAGCGTTCTAGGGCCCGGCGCCTTC. Translated, it gives CSVLGPGAF. The chain employs TRBV29-1 and TRBJ2-1; no reliable D call. Germline CDR1 reads SQVTM; CDR2 reads ANQGSEA. The CDR3 spans 9 residues.

V usage is TRBV25-1 and J usage is TRBJ2-3; D may match TRBD1 or TRBD2 (6 bases each). The CDR3 is made up of 17 amino acids. The V and J ends lost 1 base and 4 bases respectively, with 18 bases between them. Germline CDR1 is MGHDK and CDR2 is SYGVNS. CDR3 amino acids: CASSEFWGGKGADTQYF. The CDR3 DNA is TGTGCCAGCAGTGAATTCTGGGGCGGGAAGGGGGCAGATACGCAGTATTTT.

V gene TRBV20-1 combines with J gene TRBJ2-7; 7 positions agree with TRBD1. Germline CDR1 and CDR2: DFQATT and SNEGSKA (reference sequence). The CDR3 length is 12 residues. Losses at the gene ends were 4 bases for V and 2 bases for J; bases not matched to a gene: 2. The CDR3 DNA reads as TGCAGTGCTAAACAGGGGACCTACGAGCAGTACTTC. Translating gives CSAKQGTYEQYF.

This clonotype was counted only a few times. The chain carries TRBV19 and TRBJ2-3; TRBD2 agrees at 8 bases. The CDR3 is 15 amino acids. After removal of 5 bases from V and 0 bases from J, the junction contained 4 bases not matched to a gene. CDR1 is LNHDA and CDR2 is SQIVND in the germline V gene (reference sequence). This chain's CDR3 is CASSLLAASTDTQYF. CDR3 nucleotide sequence: TGTGCCAGTAGTTTACTAGCGGCTAGCACAGATACGCAGTATTTT.

This clonotype was counted a few times. The V gene is TRBV20-1, the J gene TRBJ1-2, with a possible D match to TRBD1 (5 bases). The CDR3 sequence is 13 residues long. V gave up 3 bases and J gave up 8 bases, with 16 bases separating them. Germline CDR1 is DFQATT and CDR2 is SNEGSKA (reference sequence). The CDR3 DNA follows: TGCAGTGCTAGCCTCCCGGACATCGGAGGCTACACCTTC. Protein: CSASLPDIGGYTF.

The rearrangement uses TRBV20-1 and TRBJ2-3; 7 positions match TRBD1. Germline V lookup: CDR1 DFQATT, CDR2 SNEGSKA (reference sequence). The CDR3 spans 12 residues. With V trimmed by 7 bases and J by 4 bases, 5 bases remained unmatched. DNA of the CDR3: TGCAGTGGAAGGGGGCGCGCAGATACGCAGTATTTT. Its protein product is CSGRGRADTQYF.

This chain joins TRBV6-2 or TRBV6-3 and TRBJ1-5; 11 bases agree with TRBD1. V was clipped by 2 bases and J by 5 bases; unmatched bases: 2. This CDR3 comprises 15 residues. Germline assignment: CDR1 MNHEY and CDR2 SVGEGT. CDR3: CASSYGQGADQPQHF. As DNA, the CDR3 is TGTGCCAGCAGTTACGGACAGGGGGCTGATCAGCCCCAGCATTTT.

The chain is built from TRBV5-1 and TRBJ2-2; D may be TRBD1 (6 bases). The germline V gene encodes CDR1 SGHRS and CDR2 YFSETQ. The length of the CDR3 is 14 residues. V lost 5 bases and J 4 bases, leaving 12 bases between the germline ends. The CDR3 DNA reads TGCGCCAGCAGGCCAGGGGTGGCCACCGGGGAGCTGTTTTTT. It specifies CASRPGVATGELFF.

The V gene is TRBV6-2 or TRBV6-3, the J gene TRBJ2-4; D may be TRBD1 or TRBD2 (5 bases each). V gave up 2 bases and J gave up 1 base, with 12 bases separating them. Germline values: CDR1 MNHEY, CDR2 SVGEGT. The length of the CDR3 is 16 residues. The CDR3 DNA reads as TGTGCCAGCAGTTACCAACTCGGGGCGGCCAAAAACATTCAGTACTTC. Translated: CASSYQLGAAKNIQYF.

This clonotype is labeled large. The rearrangement links TRBV4-3 to TRBJ2-7; D not resolved. Germline lookup yields CDR1 LGHNA and CDR2 YSLEER. V was clipped by 3 bases and J by 2 bases, with 8 bases between them. The CDR3 covers 13 residues. The CDR3 bases are TGCGCCAGCAGCCAGTATCTTACCTACGAGCAGTACTTC. It yields the protein CASSQYLTYEQYF.

There are a few counts of this clonotype. The chain uses TRBV7-9 and TRBJ1-1; D uncertain. The germline V and J ends were trimmed by 1 base and 2 bases, with 5 bases remaining between them. The germline V gene has CDR1 SEHNR and CDR2 FQNEAQ (reference sequence). The CDR3 runs 13 residues. The CDR3 loop reads CASSLVTNTEAFF. The CDR3 coding sequence is TGTGCCAGCAGCTTAGTAACAAACACTGAAGCTTTCTTT.